The present TCR beta chain was sequenced within a study of response to subunit inactivated influenza vaccine. The germline gives CDR1 SQVTM, CDR2 ANQGSEA. Trimming removed 4 bases at V and 7 bases at J, with 13 bases between. The CDR3 consists of 13 residues. Of note for this clonotype: Its antigen remains unidentified.

Study findings and constraints: It was suggested by the authors that few new T cells are recruited by each seasonal influenza vaccination.

Each CDR3 protein gets one entry after TCRdb re-called the RT-PCR reads with MiXCR. The data show some 550,000 distinct CDR3 sequences, roughly a quarter seen once. The data also belong to a second study, concerning T cells expressing NK-cell markers. That work states: It was by 5'RACE template switching with UMIs that TCR beta cDNA was made. Researchers got TCR beta repertoires out of sorted CD3+CD56+NKG2C+, CD3+CD56+NKG2C- and CD3+CD56-NKG2C+ T cells. In 5 to 7 donors, dominant NKG2C+ clonotypes were roughly 1.0-8% of CD8+ T cells. Expanded NKG2C+ T cell clones had unclear HCMV specificity.

The specimen comprised CD4+ T cells sorted from PBMCs, sampled roughly 12 days after vaccination. This receptor was taken from a man in his fifties or sixties who received an inactivated influenza vaccine. This rearrangement joins TRBV29-1 to TRBJ1-4; D possibly corresponds to TRBD1 (6 bases). The CDR3 loop is CSVGGGRGEKLFF. DNA for the CDR3: TGCAGCGTTGGGGGAGGCAGGGGTGAAAAACTGTTTTTT.